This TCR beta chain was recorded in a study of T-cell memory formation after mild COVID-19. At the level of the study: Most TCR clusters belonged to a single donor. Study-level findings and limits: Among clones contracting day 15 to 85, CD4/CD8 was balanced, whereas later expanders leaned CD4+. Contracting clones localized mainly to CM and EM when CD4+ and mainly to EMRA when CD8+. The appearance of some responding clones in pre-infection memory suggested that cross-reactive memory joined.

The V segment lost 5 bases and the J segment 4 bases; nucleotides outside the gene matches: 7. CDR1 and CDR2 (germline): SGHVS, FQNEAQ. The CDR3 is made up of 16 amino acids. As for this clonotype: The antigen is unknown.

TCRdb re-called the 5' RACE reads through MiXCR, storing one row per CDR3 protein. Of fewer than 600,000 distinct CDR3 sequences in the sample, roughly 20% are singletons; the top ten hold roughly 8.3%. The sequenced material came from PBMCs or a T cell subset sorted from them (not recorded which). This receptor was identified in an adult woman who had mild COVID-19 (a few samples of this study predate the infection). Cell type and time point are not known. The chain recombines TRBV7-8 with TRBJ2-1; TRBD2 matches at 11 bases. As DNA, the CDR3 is TGTGCCAGCAGCCCAGAACTAGCGGGGGCTTACAATGAGCAGTTCTTC. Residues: CASSPELAGAYNEQFF.